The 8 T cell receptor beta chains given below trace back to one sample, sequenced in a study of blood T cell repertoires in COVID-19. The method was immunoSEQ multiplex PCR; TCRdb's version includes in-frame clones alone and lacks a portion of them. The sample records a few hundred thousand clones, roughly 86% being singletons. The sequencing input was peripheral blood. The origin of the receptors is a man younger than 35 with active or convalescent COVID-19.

As DNA, the CDR3 is TGTGCCAGCAGCCCACCCAGGACGGCGGGGCTCAATGAGCAGTTCTTC. This codes for CASSPPRTAGLNEQFF. The chain has TRBV9 and TRBJ2-1, with D possibly TRBD2 on 6 matching bases. CDR1 SGDLS and CDR2 YYNGEE come from the germline V gene. The CDR3 length is 16 residues. The V end was cut by 4 bases, the J end by 6 bases, with 20 bases between.

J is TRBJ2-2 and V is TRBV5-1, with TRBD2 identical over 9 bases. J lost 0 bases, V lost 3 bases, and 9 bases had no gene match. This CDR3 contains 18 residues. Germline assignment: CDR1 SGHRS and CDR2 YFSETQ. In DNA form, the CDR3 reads TGCGCCAGCAGCTCGGTGACTGGCGGGGGGGCGAACACCGGGGAGCTGTTTTTT. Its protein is CASSSVTGGGANTGELFF.

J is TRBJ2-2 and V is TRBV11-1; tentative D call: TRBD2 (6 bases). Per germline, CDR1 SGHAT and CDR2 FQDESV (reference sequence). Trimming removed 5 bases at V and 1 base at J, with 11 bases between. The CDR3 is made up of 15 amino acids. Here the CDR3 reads CASSPGLMNTGELFF. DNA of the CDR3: TGTGCCAGCAGCCCGGGACTGATGAACACCGGGGAGCTGTTTTTT. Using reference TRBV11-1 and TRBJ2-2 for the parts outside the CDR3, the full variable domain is EAEVAQSPRYKITEKSQAVAFWCDPISGHATLYWYRQILGQGPELLVQFQDESVVDDSQLPKDRFSAERLKGVDSTLKIQPAELGDSAMYLCASSPGLMNTGELFFGEGSRLTVL.

The CDR3 here is CASSYSASGLSYEQYF. CDR3 in DNA: TGTGCCAGCAGTTACTCGGCTAGCGGGCTATCCTACGAGCAGTACTTC. The gene calls are TRBV6-5 and TRBJ2-7; 8 nucleotides line up with TRBD2. In germline, CDR1 is MNHEY, CDR2 SVGAGI. The CDR3 extends over 16 amino acids. With 0 bases clipped from V and 1 base from J, the junction kept 5 bases outside the gene matches.

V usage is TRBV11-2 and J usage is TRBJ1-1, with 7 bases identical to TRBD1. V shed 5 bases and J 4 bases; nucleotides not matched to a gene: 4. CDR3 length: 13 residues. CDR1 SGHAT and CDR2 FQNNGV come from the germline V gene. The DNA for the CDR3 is TGTGCCAGCAGCGACGACAGGGCCACTGAAGCTTTCTTT. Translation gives CASSDDRATEAFF.

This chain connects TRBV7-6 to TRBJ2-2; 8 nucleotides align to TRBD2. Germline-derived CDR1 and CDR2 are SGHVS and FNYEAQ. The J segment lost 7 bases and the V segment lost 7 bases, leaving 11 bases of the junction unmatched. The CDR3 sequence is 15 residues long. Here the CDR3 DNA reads TGTGCCAGCATCCCACCGGGACTAGGCGTCGGGGAGCTGTTTTTT. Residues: CASIPPGLGVGELFF.

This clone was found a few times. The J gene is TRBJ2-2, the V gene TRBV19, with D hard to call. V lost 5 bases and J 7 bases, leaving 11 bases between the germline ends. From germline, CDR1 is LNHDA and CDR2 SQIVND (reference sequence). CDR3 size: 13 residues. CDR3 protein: CASSPHTDGELFF. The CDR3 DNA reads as TGTGCCAGTAGTCCCCACACCGACGGGGAGCTGTTTTTT.

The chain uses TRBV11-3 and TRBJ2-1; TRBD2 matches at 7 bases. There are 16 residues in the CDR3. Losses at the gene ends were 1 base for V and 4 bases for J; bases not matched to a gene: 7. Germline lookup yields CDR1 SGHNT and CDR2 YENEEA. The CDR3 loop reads CASSLGSGDYYNEQFF. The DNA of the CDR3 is TGTGCCAGCAGCTTAGGCAGCGGGGACTATTACAATGAGCAGTTCTTC.